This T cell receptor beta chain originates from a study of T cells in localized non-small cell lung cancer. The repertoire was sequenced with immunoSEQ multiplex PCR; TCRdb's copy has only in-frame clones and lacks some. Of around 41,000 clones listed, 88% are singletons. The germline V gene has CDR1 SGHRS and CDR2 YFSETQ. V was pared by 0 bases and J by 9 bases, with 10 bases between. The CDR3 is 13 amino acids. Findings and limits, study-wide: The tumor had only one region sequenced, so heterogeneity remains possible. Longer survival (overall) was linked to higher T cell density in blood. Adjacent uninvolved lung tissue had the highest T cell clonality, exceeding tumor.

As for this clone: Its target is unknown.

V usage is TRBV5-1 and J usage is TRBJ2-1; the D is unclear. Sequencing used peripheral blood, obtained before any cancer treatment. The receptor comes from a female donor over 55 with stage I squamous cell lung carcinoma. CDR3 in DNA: TGCGCCAGCAGCTTGGAGCCCCGCGGTGAGCAGTTCTTC. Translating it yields CASSLEPRGEQFF.